A selection of T cell receptor beta chains follows, all from one sample in a study of STAT5B mutations in CD4+ large granular lymphocyte leukemia. Sequenced by immunoSEQ multiplex PCR; TCRdb stores in-frame clones only, minus some. Counted here are fewer than 45,000 clones, about 86% occurring once; the ten biggest clones make up 2.6%. Sequenced input: CD4+ T cells from blood buffy coats. These receptor sequences come from a human donor in good health. Both conserved end residues are part of each CDR3. A D gene is named only where the DNA matches it firmly. Rows give clone size only sometimes, using once, few, many, or a class for an expanded clone.

>.|TRBJ1-2|TRBV29-1|.
CSVEESIYGYTF
TGCAGCGTTGAAGAGAGTATCTATGGCTACACCTTC
>TRBD1|TRBJ1-1|TRBV9|.
CASSSSPGQGAFGSTEAFF
TGTGCCAGCAGCTCCTCCCCGGGACAGGGGGCCTTCGGCAGCACTGAAGCTTTCTTT
>.|TRBJ2-5|TRBV7-9|.
CASSLARVLQETQYF
TGTGCCAGCAGCTTAGCCAGGGTACTACAAGAGACCCAGTACTTC
>.|TRBJ1-3|TRBV9|.
CASSVGRGSSGNTIYF
TGTGCCAGCAGCGTAGGCCGCGGGAGCTCTGGAAACACCATATATTTT
>.|TRBJ2-7|TRBV28|.
CASAGTYEQYF
TGTGCCAGCGCAGGGACCTACGAGCAGTACTTC
>TRBD1|TRBJ1-4|TRBV2|few
CASSTGEGEKLFF
TGTGCCAGCAGTACAGGGGAGGGAGAAAAACTGTTTTTT
>TRBD2|TRBJ2-3|TRBV2|.
CASKISGGEDTQYF
TGTGCCAGCAAGATTAGCGGGGGCGAAGATACGCAGTATTTT
>.|TRBJ1-3|TRBV2|.
CASSILSGNTIYF
TGTGCCAGCAGTATACTCTCTGGAAACACCATATATTTT
>.|TRBJ2-3|TRBV9|.
CASSEGITTTQYF
TGTGCCAGCAGCGAGGGGATTACTACCACGCAGTATTTT
>TRBD1|TRBJ2-1|TRBV2|.
CASTDRDNEQFF
TGTGCCAGCACAGACAGGGACAATGAGCAGTTCTTC
>.|TRBJ2-2|TRBV5-1|.
CASVLGITDTGELFF
TGCGCCAGCGTACTGGGAATCACCGACACCGGGGAGCTGTTTTTT
>TRBD1|TRBJ1-1|TRBV6-6|.
CASSPGGAGNTEAFF
TGTGCCAGCAGCCCAGGGGGCGCAGGGAACACTGAAGCTTTCTTT
>.|TRBJ2-1|TRBV5-4|.
CASSPVTISSYNEQFF
TGTGCCAGCAGCCCGGTGACAATTAGCTCCTACAATGAGCAGTTCTTC
>TRBD1|TRBJ1-4|TRBV10-2|medium-sized
CASSSGQATNEKLFF
TGCGCCAGCAGTTCGGGACAGGCAACTAATGAAAAACTGTTTTTT
>.|TRBJ2-1|TRBV5-1|.
CASSFLGHNEQFF
TGCGCCAGCAGCTTCCTAGGCCACAATGAGCAGTTCTTC
>.|TRBJ1-1|TRBV29-1|few
CSVEDTNSGAFF
TGCAGCGTTGAAGATACCAACAGTGGAGCTTTCTTT
>.|TRBJ1-5|TRBV28|.
CASSSPNDGGVSNQPQHF
TGTGCCAGCAGTTCCCCCAATGATGGGGGGGTTAGCAATCAGCCCCAGCATTTT
>TRBD1|TRBJ1-2|TRBV15|.
CATSQGGTGAYGYTF
TGTGCCACCTCCCAAGGGGGGACAGGGGCTTATGGCTACACCTTC
>.|TRBJ2-1|TRBV27|.
CASSPLARGYNEQFF
TGTGCCAGCAGTCCCCTAGCGCGGGGTTACAATGAGCAGTTCTTC
>.|TRBJ2-7|TRBV19|few
CASKRRQESSYEQYF
TGTGCCAGTAAAAGGCGCCAGGAGAGCTCCTACGAGCAGTACTTC
>TRBD1|TRBJ2-5|TRBV18|.
CASSPERPETGVETQYF
TGTGCCAGCTCCCCGGAGCGTCCAGAGACAGGGGTAGAGACCCAGTACTTC
>TRBD2|TRBJ2-4|TRBV4-1|.
CASSQGEGQTKNIQYF
TGCGCCAGCAGCCAGGGGGAGGGGCAGACTAAAAACATTCAGTACTTC
>.|TRBJ1-3|TRBV4-1|.
CASSQEPSGSGNTIYF
TGCGCCAGCAGCCAAGAACCGTCCGGGTCTGGAAACACCATATATTTT
>TRBD1|TRBJ1-2|TRBV6-1|few
CASSVGQYYGYTF
TGTGCCAGCAGTGTGGGACAGTACTATGGCTACACCTTC
>TRBD2|TRBJ2-1|TRBV5-1|.
CASSLYMSGNNEQFF
TGCGCCAGCAGCTTATACATGAGCGGGAACAATGAGCAGTTCTTC
>.|TRBJ2-1|TRBV7-9|.
CASSSGLLNNEQFF
TGTGCCAGCAGCTCGGGACTCCTTAACAATGAGCAGTTCTTC
>.|TRBJ2-4|TRBV19|.
CASSMETGTTRGAKNIQYF
TGTGCCAGTAGTATGGAAACCGGGACTACGAGGGGGGCCAAAAACATTCAGTACTTC
>.|TRBJ1-2|TRBV30|.
CAWSVGRGGGYGYTF
TGTGCCTGGAGTGTGGGGCGGGGAGGGGGTTATGGCTACACCTTC
>TRBD2|TRBJ2-7|TRBV28|.
CASSPREAGASGRPYEQYF
TGTGCCAGCAGTCCCCGAGAGGCCGGGGCTAGCGGGAGACCCTACGAGCAGTACTTC
>TRBD1|TRBJ1-2|TRBV6-1|few
CASSEMTGTFGYGYTF
TGTGCCAGCAGTGAGATGACAGGGACGTTTGGATATGGCTACACCTTC
>.|TRBJ2-5|TRBV19|.
CASSIPRSPGVNRTQYF
TGTGCCAGTAGTATCCCAAGGTCACCGGGAGTTAACAGGACCCAGTACTTC
>TRBD2|TRBJ2-5|TRBV7-8|.
CASNEREGLETQYF
TGTGCCAGCAACGAGCGGGAGGGCCTAGAGACCCAGTACTTC
>.|TRBJ1-3|TRBV2|.
CASSAGPTAVYF
TGTGCCAGCAGTGCGGGGCCCACGGCGGTATATTTT
>.|TRBJ2-3|TRBV14|.
CASETFIGQNTDTQYF
TGTGCCAGCGAGACCTTTATAGGACAGAACACAGATACGCAGTATTTT
>TRBD1|TRBJ1-2|TRBV5-6|.
CASSLVDRERGYTF
TGTGCCAGCAGCTTGGTGGACAGGGAACGTGGCTACACCTTC
>.|TRBJ1-2|TRBV11-2|few
CATALGGAGLNYGYTF
TGTGCCACCGCCTTAGGGGGGGCAGGGTTGAACTATGGCTACACCTTC
>TRBD2|TRBJ2-5|TRBV28|.
CASSLGRLAGSQETQYF
TGTGCCAGCAGTTTAGGGCGACTAGCGGGGAGTCAAGAGACCCAGTACTTC
>.|TRBJ2-7|TRBV15|.
CATSRERGTYEQYF
TGTGCCACCAGCAGAGAACGCGGGACCTACGAGCAGTACTTC
>TRBD2|TRBJ2-1|TRBV7-3|few
CASSLEGTSGRHYNEQFF
TGTGCCAGCAGCTTAGAGGGGACTAGCGGGAGACATTACAATGAGCAGTTCTTC
>.|TRBJ2-1|TRBV11-2|.
CASSLDIQRHLPYNEQFF
TGTGCCAGCAGCTTAGATATCCAGCGGCACCTTCCCTACAATGAGCAGTTCTTC
>TRBD2|TRBJ2-7|TRBV7-6|once
CASSLGLAGDKQYF
TGTGCCAGCAGCTTGGGACTAGCGGGAGACAAGCAGTACTTC